The 17 T cell receptor beta chains reported below all come from one sample, sequenced in a study of CXCR3-negative and CXCR3-positive naive CD8 T cells. Whole-study findings and limits: TRB CDR3s were more hydrophobic in CXCR3-positive than in CXCR3-negative naive cells.

Their specific antigens are unknown. UMI-labeled 5' RACE yielded the TRB cDNA libraries. From the 5' RACE reads, TCRdb lists one entry per CDR3 protein and no DNA. In total, the table holds fewer than 90,000 distinct CDR3 sequences. The sample was naive CXCR3+ CD8+ T cells from blood. Subset reported: CD45RO-CCR7+CD27+CD95- naive CD8+ T cells expressing CXCR3 (TNR3+). These TCRs come from a human donor in good health. Some clones in this sample may be carry-over from other donors' samples.

The V call is TRBV5-4, the J call TRBJ1-1. Germline V lookup: CDR1 SGHNT, CDR2 YYREEE (reference sequence). This CDR3 comprises 16 residues. The CDR3 protein is CASSLLTDRLNTEAFF.

V gene TRBV7-2 combines with J gene TRBJ1-6; no DNA is available, so the TRBD1 call from TCRdb remains unchecked. The CDR3 covers 18 residues. Germline V CDR1 and CDR2: SGHTA, FQGNSA. CDR3 region: CASSLPSSDSLYNSPLHF. The complete variable domain, with remaining parts taken from reference TRBV7-2 and TRBJ1-6, reads GAGVSQSPSNKVTEKGKDVELRCDPISGHTALYWYRQSLGQGLEFLIYFQGNSAPDKSGLPSDRFSAERTGGSVSTLTIQRTQQEDSAVYLCASSLPSSDSLYNSPLHFGNGTRLTVT.

The gene calls are TRBV20-1 and TRBJ2-7; the D call of TRBD2 rests on TCRdb alone, since no DNA is present to check it. The germline CDR1 and CDR2 sequences are DFQATT and SNEGSKA (reference sequence). The CDR3 loop spans 13 amino acids. CDR3 loop: CSARDGLLAEQYF.

The chain uses TRBV29-1 and TRBJ1-1; TCRdb's D call of TRBD1 is untestable without DNA. There are 17 residues in the CDR3. Looked up from germline, CDR1 is SQVTM and CDR2 is ANQGSEA. The CDR3 loop reads CSVVAVFGTGEATEAFF.

This rearrangement joins TRBV28 to TRBJ2-7. Germline CDR1 reads MDHEN; CDR2 reads SYDVKM. The CDR3 totals 13 residues. CDR3 amino acids: CASSDNPSYEQYF.

This chain links TRBV21-1 with TRBJ2-2. TRBV21-1 is a listed pseudogene. The length of the CDR3 is 15 residues. This CDR3 reads CASSKARRWTGELFF.

The rearrangement links TRBV4-2 to TRBJ2-3; TCRdb names TRBD2, which stays unverified in the absence of DNA. The CDR3 is 16 amino acids. Germline values: CDR1 LGHNA, CDR2 YNFKEQ. The CDR3 sequence is CASSTRVETSTDTQYF.

The chain is built from TRBV5-1 and TRBJ2-1. The CDR3 extends over 12 amino acids. Germline V CDR1 and CDR2: SGHRS, YFSETQ. The CDR3 sequence: CASSWNSVEQFF.

The CDR3 is CASRPSGGSYEQYF. This chain connects TRBV28 to TRBJ2-7; the D call of TRBD1 rests on TCRdb alone, since no DNA is present to check it. CDR3 length: 14 amino acids. CDR1 and CDR2 from the germline V gene are MDHEN and SYDVKM.

This chain connects TRBV15 to TRBJ2-1; TCRdb proposes TRBD1, but this gene call is untestable without DNA. Germline values: CDR1 LNHNV, CDR2 YYDKDF (reference sequence). CDR3 length equals 20 residues. CDR3 protein: CATSSAGTGFQRGANDEQFF.

V and J are TRBV7-6 and TRBJ2-2; the TCRdb call, TRBD2, lacks DNA for checking. From germline, CDR1 is SGHVS and CDR2 FNYEAQ. The CDR3 sequence is 18 residues long. CDR3: CASSRTDRLAGGTGELFF.

V usage is TRBV6-5 and J usage is TRBJ2-3; TCRdb proposes TRBD2, but this gene call is untestable without DNA. Germline V gives CDR1 MNHEY, CDR2 SVGAGI. The CDR3 runs 15 residues. The CDR3 sequence is CASSQLAGRTDTQYF.

The V call is TRBV6-6, the J call TRBJ2-1; TCRdb's D call of TRBD2 is untestable without DNA. The CDR3 covers 15 residues. CDR1 and CDR2 from the germline V gene are MNHNY and SVGAGI (reference sequence). This CDR3 reads CASSYTSGPYNEQFF.

The V call is TRBV13, the J call TRBJ2-7; TCRdb selects TRBD2, and the lack of DNA leaves this call unchecked. The CDR3 extends over 12 amino acids. CDR1 is PRHDT, CDR2 FYEKMQ, per germline (reference sequence). The CDR3 region is CAGSFSGLEQYF. Full variable domain (rest looked up from reference TRBV13 and TRBJ2-7): AAGVIQSPRHLIKEKRETATLKCYPIPRHDTVYWYQQGPGQDPQFLISFYEKMQSDKGSIPDRFSAQQFSDYHSELNMSSLELGDSALYFCAGSFSGLEQYFGPGTRLTVT.

V gene TRBV28 combines with J gene TRBJ2-5; TCRdb gives TRBD1 as the D gene, but with no DNA this cannot be confirmed. CDR3 length: 13 amino acids. Looked up from germline, CDR1 is MDHEN and CDR2 is SYDVKM. The CDR3 protein is CASGTGGRETQYF.

The chain combines TRBV10-3 with TRBJ2-1; TCRdb proposes TRBD1, but this gene call is untestable without DNA. Germline V gene sequence: CDR1 ENHRY, CDR2 SYGVKD. This CDR3 spans 15 amino acids. The chain's CDR3 is CAISEDRNAYNEQFF.

V usage is TRBV29-1 and J usage is TRBJ2-5; there is no DNA to check the TCRdb D call of TRBD2. Germline V gene data show CDR1 as SQVTM and CDR2 as ANQGSEA. This CDR3 has 17 residues. CDR3 loop: CSVDGGRASRDQETQYF.